The 14 T cell receptor beta chains presented below share a single source sample, sequenced in a study of blood T cells in healthy people across ages. Alongside a J-beta primer mix, a sample-barcoded 5' primer served in a second PCR lasting roughly 6 to 11 cycles. TCRdb used MiXCR to reprocess the 5' RACE reads, holding one entry per CDR3 protein. The data contain approximately 1.5 million distinct CDR3 sequences, 42% of them singletons. Sequenced input: blood. Source of these receptors: a young woman in good health.

The chain uses TRBV9 and TRBJ2-1; D perhaps matches TRBD2 (6 bases). Trimming shortened V by 3 bases and J by 6 bases, and 13 bases separated the two germline ends. The CDR3 consists of 14 residues. Germline V gene lookup returns CDR1 SGDLS and CDR2 YYNGEE. CDR3 in DNA: TGTGCCAGCAGCGGGGGGTTTAGCGGCAATGAGCAGTTCTTC. Its translation: CASSGGFSGNEQFF.

This clonotype turned up a few times. Here the CDR3 reads CASSLAGRAYGYTF. In DNA form, the CDR3 reads TGTGCCAGCAGTTTGGCAGGGCGAGCGTATGGCTACACCTTC. The chain has TRBV27 and TRBJ1-2; the D gene is possibly TRBD1 (5 bases). V was pared by 3 bases and J by 5 bases, with 13 bases between. The V gene's germline CDR1 is MNHEY and CDR2 SMNVEV (reference sequence). This CDR3 has 14 residues.

This clonotype was seen many times. The V and J genes are TRBV9 and TRBJ2-7; D remains ambiguous. This CDR3 contains 13 residues. CDR1 is SGDLS, CDR2 YYNGEE, per germline. The V gene lost 4 bases and the J gene lost 0 bases, with 8 bases spanning the gap. Here the CDR3 DNA reads TGTGCCAGCAGCTCTCCGAGCTCCTACGAGCAGTACTTC. This codes for CASSSPSSYEQYF. Supplemented by reference TRBV9 and TRBJ2-7, the full variable domain reads DSGVTQTPKHLITATGQRVTLRCSPRSGDLSVYWYQQSLDQGLQFLIQYYNGEERAKGNILERFSAQQFPDLHSELNLSSLELGDSALYFCASSSPSSYEQYFGPGTRLTVT.

This clonotype was found a few times. Here the CDR3 DNA reads TGTGCCAGTCGGTTCAGTGGTAGCGGGAGGGCCAGGTACAATGAGCAGTACTTC. It codes for CASRFSGSGRARYNEQYF. V gene TRBV6-2 or TRBV6-3 combines with J gene TRBJ2-5, with 11 bases fitting TRBD2. V trimming: 9 bases; J trimming: 11 bases; junction bases outside the gene matches: 26. CDR3 length: 18 residues. CDR1 and CDR2 (germline): MNHEY, SVGEGT.

This chain uses TRBV6-6 with TRBJ2-2; 8 bases map to TRBD1. The junction had 5 bases not matched to a gene; V was cut back by 0 bases and J by 5 bases. The CDR3 consists of 16 residues. Germline V lookup: CDR1 MNHNY, CDR2 SVGAGI (reference sequence). The CDR3 DNA is TGTGCCAGCAGTTACTCCAGGGGGCGTCGTACCGGGGAGCTGTTTTTT. It translates to CASSYSRGRRTGELFF.

The chain links TRBV12-3 or TRBV12-4 to TRBJ2-7; TRBD1 matches 10 bases. V shed 7 bases, J shed 4 bases, and the junction held 19 bases outside the gene matches. The length of the CDR3 is 18 residues. For the CDR3, the DNA is TGTGCCAGCACCCACTCCACTCTCCGAGGACAGGGGGGATACGAGCAGTACTTC. Its translation: CASTHSTLRGQGGYEQYF.

The CDR3 loop reads CASSLEGITNSPLHF. In DNA, the CDR3 is TGTGCCAGCAGTCTTGAAGGGATTACAAATTCACCCCTCCACTTT. This rearrangement joins TRBV6-5 to TRBJ1-6; no firm D call. From germline, CDR1 is MNHEY and CDR2 SVGAGI. CDR3 length: 15 residues. V was pared by 5 bases and J by 7 bases, with 15 bases between.

This clonotype was detected only a few times. CDR3 sequence: CASSFRRLNYEQYF. CDR3 bases: TGTGCCAGCAGTTTTCGTCGGCTAAACTACGAGCAGTACTTC. The V and J genes are TRBV12-3 or TRBV12-4 and TRBJ2-7, with D hard to call. The CDR3 extends over 14 amino acids. V lost 3 bases and J 3 bases, leaving 12 bases between the germline ends.

The genes are TRBV18 and TRBJ1-2; possible D gene TRBD1, 6 bases. The CDR3 has 14 residues. Germline V lookup: CDR1 KGHSH, CDR2 LQKENI. V was clipped by 6 bases and J by 5 bases, with 16 bases between them. The CDR3 DNA sequence: TGTGCCAGCTCGCCGACAGGACAAGATTATGGCTACACCTTC. It yields the protein CASSPTGQDYGYTF.

The chain recombines TRBV24-1 with TRBJ2-3; no firm D call. The CDR3 sequence is 11 residues long. CDR1 KGHDR and CDR2 SFDVKD come from the germline V gene. Trimming shortened V by 4 bases and J by 7 bases, and 5 bases separated the two germline ends. The CDR3 protein is CATSDLYTQYF. The CDR3 nucleotides read TGTGCCACCAGTGACCTCTATACGCAGTATTTT.

This clonotype was seen more than once but under ten times. The chain links TRBV4-1 to TRBJ2-7, with 8 bases matching TRBD2. V was clipped by 1 base and J by 3 bases; unmatched bases: 11. CDR3 size: 17 residues. The germline gives CDR1 MGHRA, CDR2 YSYEKL. CDR3 in DNA: TGCGCCAGCAGCCAAGGTGACGCGGGGGGCCCTATCTACGAGCAGTACTTC. It translates to CASSQGDAGGPIYEQYF.

Only a few counts were recorded for this clonotype. This chain uses TRBV11-1 with TRBJ2-1; 13 bases fit TRBD2. Germline trimming cut 5 bases from V and 9 bases from J; bases unmatched to any gene: 7. The length of the CDR3 is 15 residues. CDR1 is SGHAT and CDR2 is FQDESV in the germline V gene (reference sequence). Written as DNA, the CDR3 is TGTGCCAGCAGCCTGACTAGCGGGAGGATTGGTGAGCAGTTCTTC. Translating gives CASSLTSGRIGEQFF. Variable domain in full (rest from reference TRBV11-1 and TRBJ2-1): EAEVAQSPRYKITEKSQAVAFWCDPISGHATLYWYRQILGQGPELLVQFQDESVVDDSQLPKDRFSAERLKGVDSTLKIQPAELGDSAMYLCASSLTSGRIGEQFFGPGTRLTVL.

Only a few counts were recorded for this clonotype. At one of its ends the junction is not consistent with the germline gene, which may arise from a read error. V usage is TRBV7-7 and J usage is TRBJ2-7, with 7 bases that match TRBD1. Germline V lookup: CDR1 SSHAT, CDR2 FNYEAQ (reference sequence). The CDR3 is 15 residues long. CDR3 nucleotide sequence: TGTGCTAGCAGCTCAGCGACAGGGTTTTCCCACGAGCAGTACTTC. This encodes CASSSATGFSHEQYF.

The chain employs TRBV29-1 and TRBJ2-7, with 7 bases identical to TRBD1. This CDR3 contains 13 residues. From germline, CDR1 is SQVTM and CDR2 ANQGSEA. The V segment lost 5 bases and the J segment 5 bases; nucleotides outside the gene matches: 9. The CDR3 region is CSVNMDRTHEQYF. Here the CDR3 DNA reads TGCAGCGTTAACATGGACAGGACCCACGAGCAGTACTTC.